Many counts were recorded for the clone carrying this T cell receptor (beta chain). As yet, its antigen is unknown. At one of its ends the junction is not consistent with the germline gene, which may arise from a read error. It was with unique molecular identifiers that the TCRbeta library was prepared. TCRdb passed the PCR reads through MiXCR, listing each CDR3 protein once. This table has 450,000 to 600,000 distinct CDR3 sequences, about 11% appearing once. CDR3 length: 16 residues. Germline V gene sequence: CDR1 MNHEY, CDR2 SMNVEV (reference sequence). This sample is drawn from a study of T-cell reconstitution after alpha-beta-depleted transplantation in children. Study observations and caveats: Diversity and T-cell counts at one year after transplant derived mostly from new T cells. Roughly two months post-transplant, alpha-beta T cells reportedly originated from several hundred graft clones that had expanded. After transplant, high TCRbeta diversity at day 60 in some patients arose from surviving recipient T cells and thymic progenitors.

The origin of this receptor is a child under 10 years old with inherited bone marrow failure, due to receive a stem cell transplant. The chain employs TRBV27 and TRBJ2-2, with D perhaps matching TRBD1 (6 bases). The material sequenced was PBMCs, taken before TCRalphabeta/CD19-depleted stem cell transplant. CDR3 sequence: CASSLFSPRDTGELFF. CDR3 nucleotides: TGTGCCAGCAGTTTATTTAGCCCCAGGGACACTGGGGAGCTGTTTTTT.